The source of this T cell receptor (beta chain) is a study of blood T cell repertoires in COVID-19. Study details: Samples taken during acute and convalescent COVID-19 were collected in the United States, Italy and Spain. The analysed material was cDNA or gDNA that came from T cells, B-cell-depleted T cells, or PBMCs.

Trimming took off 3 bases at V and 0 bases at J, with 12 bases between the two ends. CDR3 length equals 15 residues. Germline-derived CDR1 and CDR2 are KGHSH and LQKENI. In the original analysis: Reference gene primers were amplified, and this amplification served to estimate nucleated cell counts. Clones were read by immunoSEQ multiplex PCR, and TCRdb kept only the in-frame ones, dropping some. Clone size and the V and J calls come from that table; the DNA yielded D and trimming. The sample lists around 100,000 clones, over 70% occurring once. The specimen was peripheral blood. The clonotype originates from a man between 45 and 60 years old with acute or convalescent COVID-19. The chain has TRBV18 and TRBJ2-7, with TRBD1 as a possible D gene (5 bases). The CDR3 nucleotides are TGTGCCAGCTCACCCTGGACAAGTAGCTCCTACGAGCAGTACGTC. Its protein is CASSPWTSSSYEQYV.